Following are 17 T cell receptor beta chains from one sample sequenced in a study of technical replicates of blood from several donors. The table came from immunoSEQ multiplex PCR; TCRdb's copy has only in-frame clones and leaves some out. The sample has 80,000 to 100,000 clones, about 96% seen once; the top ten hold more than 0.2%. Sequenced material: T cells isolated from PBMCs. Source of these receptors: a human donor in good health.

The chain joins TRBV5-1 to TRBJ1-2; a possible D gene is TRBD1 (5 bases). CDR1 is SGHRS and CDR2 is YFSETQ in the germline V gene. The germline V and J ends were trimmed by 3 bases and 4 bases, with 13 bases remaining between them. This CDR3 is 14 amino acids long. As DNA, the CDR3 is TGCGCCAGCAGCTCTACCGGGACTTCCTATGGCTACACCTTC. The encoded protein is CASSSTGTSYGYTF.

This CDR3 reads CASLGTSTDTQYF. CDR3 DNA sequence: TGTGCCAGCTTGGGGACTAGCACAGATACGCAGTATTTT. J is TRBJ2-3 and V is TRBV19; D is possibly TRBD2 (6 bases). This CDR3 comprises 13 residues. V was trimmed by 9 bases and J by 0 bases, leaving 10 bases between them. CDR1 is LNHDA and CDR2 is SQIVND in the germline V gene (reference sequence).

The chain has TRBV6-5 and TRBJ2-7; maybe TRBD2 (5 bases). Per germline, CDR1 MNHEY and CDR2 SVGAGI. V was clipped by 2 bases and J by 2 bases, with 16 bases between them. The CDR3 totals 16 residues. CDR3 in DNA: TGTGCCAGCAGTTACGACCTCCGGACTCATACCTACGAGCAGTACTTC. Its translation: CASSYDLRTHTYEQYF.

This clone is a singleton in its sample. The chain couples TRBV2 to TRBJ1-2; 7 bases match TRBD1. With 5 bases clipped from V and 5 bases from J, the junction kept 5 bases outside the gene matches. Germline CDR1 is SNHLY and CDR2 is FYNNEI. CDR3 size: 13 residues. CDR3 in DNA: TGTGCCAGCAGTCAAGGGGGCCGTTATGGCTACACCTTC. Encoded protein: CASSQGGRYGYTF.

The chain uses TRBV5-5 and TRBJ2-7; the match to TRBD2 covers 10 bases. V trimming: 4 bases; J trimming: 2 bases; junction bases outside the gene matches: 9. Germline V CDR1 and CDR2: SGHKS, YYEKEE (reference sequence). The CDR3 consists of 16 residues. CDR3 residues: CASSPSLAGATYEQYF. The CDR3 bases are TGTGCCAGCAGCCCCTCCCTAGCGGGGGCTACCTACGAGCAGTACTTC.

The chain couples TRBV21-1 to TRBJ1-2; the table's D call, TRBD1, was not checked against the DNA. TRBV21-1 is deemed a pseudogene. The CDR3 sequence is 18 residues long. The CDR3 DNA sequence: TGTGCCAGCAGCAAAAGGGGCGGACAGGGGCAGTTCAACTATGGCTACACCTTC. It is translated as CASSKRGGQGQFNYGYTF.

This chain joins TRBV6-1 and TRBJ1-3; no clear D gene. Trimming pared 2 bases from V and 0 bases from J, leaving 8 bases between. Germline-derived CDR1 and CDR2 are MNHNS and SASEGT. CDR3 length equals 15 residues. CDR3 amino acids: CASSEYRSSGNTIYF. As DNA, the CDR3 is TGTGCCAGCAGTGAATATAGGAGCTCTGGAAACACCATATATTTT.

The J gene is TRBJ2-5, the V gene TRBV7-6; 7 bases map to TRBD1. The V gene's germline CDR1 is SGHVS and CDR2 FNYEAQ. Trimming removed 0 bases from V and 5 bases from J; junction bases left unmatched: 12. The CDR3 contains 17 residues. CDR3 amino acids: CASSLALGTGVAETQYF. As DNA, the CDR3 is TGTGCCAGCAGCTTAGCGCTTGGAACAGGGGTCGCGGAGACCCAGTACTTC.

This clone has a single count. The chain joins TRBV12-5 to TRBJ2-3; 11 bases line up with TRBD2. The CDR3 spans 16 residues. With V trimmed by 1 base and J by 2 bases, 2 bases remained unmatched. CDR1 and CDR2 from the germline V gene are LGHNT and FRNRAP. The CDR3 sequence: CASGLGLAGPTDTQYF. DNA for the CDR3: TGTGCTAGTGGTTTGGGACTAGCGGGACCCACAGATACGCAGTATTTT.

The chain uses TRBV2 and TRBJ1-1; TRBD1 agrees at 9 bases. This CDR3 comprises 13 residues. V shed 8 bases and J 1 base; nucleotides not matched to a gene: 2. Germline V gives CDR1 SNHLY, CDR2 FYNNEI. CDR3 coding DNA: TGTGCCAGCCAACAGGGGGCGAACACTGAAGCTTTCTTT. Protein: CASQQGANTEAFF. The full variable domain, its missing parts supplied by reference TRBV2 and TRBJ1-1, is EPEVTQTPSHQVTQMGQEVILRCVPISNHLYFYWYRQILGQKVEFLVSFYNNEISEKSEIFDDQFSVERPDGSNFTLKIRSTKLEDSAMYFCASQQGANTEAFFGQGTRLTVV.

The chain recombines TRBV19 with TRBJ1-2; 7 bases are shared with TRBD1. In germline, CDR1 is LNHDA, CDR2 SQIVND (reference sequence). Trimming took 3 bases from V and 3 from J; bases not matched to a gene: 4. This CDR3 contains 14 residues. The CDR3 DNA reads TGTGCCAGTAGTATCGGACAGGTAGACTATGGCTACACCTTC. Residues: CASSIGQVDYGYTF.

The gene calls are TRBV2 and TRBJ2-5; 7 bases align to TRBD2. Germline V gene data show CDR1 as SNHLY and CDR2 as FYNNEI. This CDR3 region has 15 residues. After removal of 1 base from V and 4 bases from J, the junction contained 6 bases not matched to a gene. This CDR3 reads CASSEGRGLGETQYF. CDR3 nucleotide sequence: TGTGCCAGCAGTGAAGGGCGGGGGTTAGGAGAGACCCAGTACTTC.

This sequence joins TRBV6-4 and TRBJ1-5; no reliable D call. V shed 4 bases and J shed 2 bases, with 12 bases lying between them. Germline V CDR1 and CDR2: MRHNA, SNTAGT. The CDR3 contains 15 residues. This CDR3 reads CASSVDSGGNQPQHF. CDR3 nucleotide sequence: TGTGCCAGCAGTGTTGACTCCGGGGGCAATCAGCCCCAGCATTTT.

The chain combines TRBV4-2 with TRBJ2-1; 8 bases line up with TRBD2. The CDR3 spans 16 residues. With 0 bases clipped from V and 7 bases from J, the junction kept 8 bases outside the gene matches. CDR1 and CDR2 from the germline V gene are LGHNA and YNFKEQ. CDR3 bases: TGTGCCAGCAGCCAAGATGGCGGGAGGATGTCGAATGAGCAGTTCTTC. Protein: CASSQDGGRMSNEQFF.

The chain recombines TRBV14 with TRBJ1-2; 9 positions agree with TRBD1. V trimming: 4 bases; J trimming: 2 bases; junction bases outside the gene matches: 2. CDR3 length equals 14 residues. CDR1 SGHDN and CDR2 FVKESK come from the germline V gene. In DNA form, the CDR3 reads TGTGCCAGCAGCCCTGGGACAGGGAACTATGGCTACACCTTC. As protein: CASSPGTGNYGYTF.

The chain employs TRBV4-1 and TRBJ2-1, with unresolved D. Trimming removed 3 bases at V and 9 bases at J, with 12 bases between. Germline V lookup: CDR1 MGHRA, CDR2 YSYEKL. This CDR3 contains 13 residues. The CDR3 nucleotides are TGCGCCAGCAGCCACCGCGTTTTTCTTGAGCAGTTCTTC. Translation: CASSHRVFLEQFF.

The chain recombines TRBV19 with TRBJ1-5; D remains ambiguous. Germline V gene lookup returns CDR1 LNHDA and CDR2 SQIVND (reference sequence). V was shortened by 3 bases and J by 3 bases, with 12 bases between the two germline ends. The length of the CDR3 is 15 residues. Here the CDR3 DNA reads TGTGCCAGTAGTATCCCGGGGTTTTACAATCAGCCCCAGCATTTT. The encoded protein is CASSIPGFYNQPQHF. Supplemented by reference TRBV19 and TRBJ1-5, the full variable domain reads DGGITQSPKYLFRKEGQNVTLSCEQNLNHDAMYWYRQDPGQGLRLIYYSQIVNDFQKGDIAEGYSVSREKKESFPLTVTSAQKNPTAFYLCASSIPGFYNQPQHFGDGTRLSIL.